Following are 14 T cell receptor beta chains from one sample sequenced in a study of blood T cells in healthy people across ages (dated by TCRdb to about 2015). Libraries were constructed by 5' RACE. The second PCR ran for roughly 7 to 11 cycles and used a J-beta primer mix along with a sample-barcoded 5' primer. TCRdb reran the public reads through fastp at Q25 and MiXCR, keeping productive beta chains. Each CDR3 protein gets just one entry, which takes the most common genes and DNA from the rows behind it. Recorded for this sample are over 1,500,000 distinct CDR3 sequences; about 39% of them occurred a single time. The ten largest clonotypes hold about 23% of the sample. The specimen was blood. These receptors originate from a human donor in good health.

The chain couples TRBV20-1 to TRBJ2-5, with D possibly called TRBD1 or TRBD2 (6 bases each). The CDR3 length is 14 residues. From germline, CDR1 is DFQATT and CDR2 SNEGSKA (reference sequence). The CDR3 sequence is CTGGGPGIQETQYF. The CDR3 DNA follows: TGCACCGGGGGCGGACCGGGGATTCAGGAGACCCAGTACTTC.

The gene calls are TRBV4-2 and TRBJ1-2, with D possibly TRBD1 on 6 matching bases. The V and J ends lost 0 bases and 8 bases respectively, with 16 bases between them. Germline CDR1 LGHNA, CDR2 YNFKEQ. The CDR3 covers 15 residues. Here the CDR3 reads CASSQDGTPGRGYTF. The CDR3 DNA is TGTGCCAGCAGCCAAGACGGGACACCAGGGAGAGGCTACACCTTC.

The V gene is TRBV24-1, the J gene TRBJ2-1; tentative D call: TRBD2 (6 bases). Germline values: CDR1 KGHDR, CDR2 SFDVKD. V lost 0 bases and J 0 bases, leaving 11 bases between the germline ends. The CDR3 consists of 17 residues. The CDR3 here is CATSDLHSGSSYNEQFF. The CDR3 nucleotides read TGTGCCACCAGTGATTTGCATAGCGGAAGCTCCTACAATGAGCAGTTCTTC.

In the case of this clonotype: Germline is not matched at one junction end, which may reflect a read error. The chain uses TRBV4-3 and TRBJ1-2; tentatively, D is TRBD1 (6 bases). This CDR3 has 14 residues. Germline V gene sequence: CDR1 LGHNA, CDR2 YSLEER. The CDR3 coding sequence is TGCACCAGCAGCCAAGATAGCGAACAGGGTGGCTACACCTTC. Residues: CTSSQDSEQGGYTF.

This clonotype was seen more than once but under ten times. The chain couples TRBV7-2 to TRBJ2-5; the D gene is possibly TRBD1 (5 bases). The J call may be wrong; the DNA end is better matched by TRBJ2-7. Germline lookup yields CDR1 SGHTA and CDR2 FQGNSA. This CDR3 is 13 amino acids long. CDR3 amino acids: CASSRNTGYEQYF. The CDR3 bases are TGTGCCAGCAGCCGAAATACAGGCTACGAGCAGTACTTC.

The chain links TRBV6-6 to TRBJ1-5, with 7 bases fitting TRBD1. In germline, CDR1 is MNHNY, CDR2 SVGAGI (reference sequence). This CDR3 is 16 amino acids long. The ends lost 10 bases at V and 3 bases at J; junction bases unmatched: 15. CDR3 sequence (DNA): TGTGCCACCACGAATAGACAGGGTACCTACAATCAGCCCCAGCATTTT. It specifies CATTNRQGTYNQPQHF.

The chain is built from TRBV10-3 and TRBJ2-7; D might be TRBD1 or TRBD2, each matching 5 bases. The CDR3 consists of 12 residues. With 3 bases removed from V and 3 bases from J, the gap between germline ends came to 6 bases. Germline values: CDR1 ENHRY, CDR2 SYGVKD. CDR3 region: CAISDGGYEQYF. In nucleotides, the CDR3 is TGTGCCATCAGTGATGGGGGCTACGAGCAGTACTTC.

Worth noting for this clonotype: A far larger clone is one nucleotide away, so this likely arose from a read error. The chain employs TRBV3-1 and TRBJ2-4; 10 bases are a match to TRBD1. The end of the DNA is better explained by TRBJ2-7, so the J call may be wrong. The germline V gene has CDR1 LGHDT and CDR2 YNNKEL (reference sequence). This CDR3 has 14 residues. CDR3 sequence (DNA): TGTGCCAGCAGCCGCGGGACAGGGGACTACGAGCAGTACTTC. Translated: CASSRGTGDYEQYF.

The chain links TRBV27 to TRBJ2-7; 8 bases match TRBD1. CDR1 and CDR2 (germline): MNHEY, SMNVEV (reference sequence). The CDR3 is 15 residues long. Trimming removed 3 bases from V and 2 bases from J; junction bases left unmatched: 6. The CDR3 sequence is CASSFDRGITYEQYF. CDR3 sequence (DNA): TGTGCCAGCAGTTTCGACAGGGGAATCACCTACGAGCAGTACTTC.

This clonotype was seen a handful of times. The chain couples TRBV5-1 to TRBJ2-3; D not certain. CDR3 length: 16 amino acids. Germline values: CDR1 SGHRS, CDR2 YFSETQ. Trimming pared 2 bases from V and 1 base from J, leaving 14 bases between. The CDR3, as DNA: TGCGCCAGCAGCTTCAGATTAGCCCAGGGCACAGATACGCAGTATTTT. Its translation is CASSFRLAQGTDTQYF.

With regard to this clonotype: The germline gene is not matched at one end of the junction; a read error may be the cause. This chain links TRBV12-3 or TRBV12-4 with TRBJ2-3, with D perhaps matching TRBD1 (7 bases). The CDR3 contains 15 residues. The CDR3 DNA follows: TGTACCAGCCTGGAGGGTAGGGGGCCGGCAGATACGCAGTATTTT. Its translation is CTSLEGRGPADTQYF.

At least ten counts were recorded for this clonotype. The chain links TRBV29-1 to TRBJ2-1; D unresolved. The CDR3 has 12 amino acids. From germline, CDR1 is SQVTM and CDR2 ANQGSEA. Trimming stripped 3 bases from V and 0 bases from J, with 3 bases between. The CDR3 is CSVDRSYNEQFF. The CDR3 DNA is TGCAGCGTTGATCGCTCCTACAATGAGCAGTTCTTC.

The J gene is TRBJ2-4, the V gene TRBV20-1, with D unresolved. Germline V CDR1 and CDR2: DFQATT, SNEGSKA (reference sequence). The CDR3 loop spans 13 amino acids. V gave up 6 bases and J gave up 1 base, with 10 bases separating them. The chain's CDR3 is CSASQTAKNIQYF. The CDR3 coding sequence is TGCAGTGCCTCCCAGACCGCCAAAAACATTCAGTACTTC.

CDR3 in DNA: TGCAGTGCTAGAGGGCAGGAAAGGAATGAGCAGTTCTTC. Translated, it gives CSARGQERNEQFF. The rearrangement joins TRBV20-1 to TRBJ2-1, with no clear D. The length of the CDR3 is 13 residues. Trimming left V 1 base short and J 7 bases short, with 11 bases between. Germline V gene data show CDR1 as DFQATT and CDR2 as SNEGSKA (reference sequence).